Each of the 27 T cell receptor beta chains below was sequenced from the same sample in a study of blood T cell repertoires in COVID-19. Profiled with immunoSEQ multiplex PCR; TCRdb holds only in-frame clones, not every one. The data show about 400,000 clones, with roughly 87% seen just once and roughly 1.9% held by the top ten. The specimen sequenced was PBMCs or T cells enriched from blood (not recorded which). Source of these receptors: a woman aged 40 to 49 with acute COVID-19.

In the case of this clone: The same CDR3 arises from other DNA sequences in this sample as well. The chain has TRBV7-8 and TRBJ1-5, with 7 nucleotides matching TRBD1. The J segment lost 4 bases and the V segment lost 3 bases, leaving 3 bases of the junction unmatched. The CDR3 runs to 14 residues. The V gene's germline CDR1 is SGHVS and CDR2 FQNEAQ. CDR3 amino acids: CASSFDRVNQPQHF. CDR3 DNA: TGTGCCAGCAGCTTCGACAGGGTTAATCAGCCCCAGCATTTT. Drawing the rest from reference TRBV7-8 and TRBJ1-5, the complete variable domain is GAGVSQSPRYKVAKRGQDVALRCDPISGHVSLFWYQQALGQGPEFLTYFQNEAQLDKSGLPSDRFFAERPEGSVSTLKIQRTQQEDSAVYLCASSFDRVNQPQHFGDGTRLSIL.

The chain employs TRBV19 and TRBJ2-3, with 14 bases matching TRBD2. V dropped 6 bases and J dropped 5; count of bases not matched to a gene: 10. This CDR3 is built from 17 residues. Germline V gives CDR1 LNHDA, CDR2 SQIVND (reference sequence). The CDR3 DNA sequence: TGTGCCAGTAGCGCTCTGACTAGCGGGGGGGCCCTAGATACGCAGTATTTT. Residues: CASSALTSGGALDTQYF.

The rearrangement links TRBV6-5 to TRBJ1-3; D unclear. The CDR3 length is 14 residues. The germline gives CDR1 MNHEY, CDR2 SVGAGI. Trimming removed 3 bases from V and 4 bases from J, with 10 bases in between. Written as DNA, the CDR3 is TGTGCCAGCAGTTATTCCGGACTGGGAAACACCATATATTTT. It codes for CASSYSGLGNTIYF.

This clone was detected once. V usage is TRBV7-9 and J usage is TRBJ1-2; 7 nucleotides agree with TRBD1. J gave up 0 bases and V 3 bases, and 7 bases lay outside the gene matches. The CDR3 spans 16 residues. Germline CDR1 SEHNR, CDR2 FQNEAQ (reference sequence). DNA of the CDR3: TGTGCCAGCAGCTTTTACGACAGGGACCCTAACTATGGCTACACCTTC. Translation: CASSFYDRDPNYGYTF.

The chain recombines TRBV6-6 with TRBJ2-7; 7 nucleotides agree with TRBD2. Germline CDR1 reads MNHNY; CDR2 reads SVGAGI (reference sequence). After removal of 3 bases from V and 2 bases from J, the junction contained 4 bases not matched to a gene. This CDR3 is 14 amino acids long. In nucleotides, the CDR3 is TGTGCCAGCAGTTATGGACTAGGTACCTACGAGCAGTACTTC. It encodes CASSYGLGTYEQYF.

The J gene is TRBJ1-3, the V gene TRBV28; TRBD1 matches at 10 bases. The CDR3 is 14 residues long. V gave up 6 bases and J gave up 5 bases; unmatched junction bases: 4. Germline V gives CDR1 MDHEN, CDR2 SYDVKM. The CDR3 sequence is CASRLTGGRNTIYF. The CDR3 region has the DNA TGTGCCAGCAGACTGACAGGGGGCAGAAACACCATATATTTT. Using reference TRBV28 and TRBJ1-3 for the parts outside the CDR3, the full variable domain is DVKVTQSSRYLVKRTGEKVFLECVQDMDHENMFWYRQDPGLGLRLIYFSYDVKMKEKGDIPEGYSVSREKKERFSLILESASTNQTSMYLCASRLTGGRNTIYFGEGSWLTVV.

The chain combines TRBV7-9 with TRBJ1-2; D gene ambiguous. The CDR3 has 11 amino acids. V lost 5 bases and J 5 bases, leaving 6 bases between the germline ends. Germline V CDR1 and CDR2: SEHNR, FQNEAQ (reference sequence). The CDR3, as DNA: TGTGCCAGCAGCCCTCAGTATGGCTACACCTTC. Translating it yields CASSPQYGYTF.

The gene calls are TRBV5-6 and TRBJ1-2; TRBD1 might be the D (5 bases). Trimming left V 5 bases short and J 2 bases short, with 13 bases between. Germline CDR1 and CDR2: SGHDT and YYEEEE. The CDR3 is 14 amino acids. This chain's CDR3 is CASSSDSRNYGYTF. CDR3 DNA: TGTGCCAGCAGTTCTGACAGCCGCAACTATGGCTACACCTTC.

The rearrangement links TRBV7-9 to TRBJ1-6, with D maybe TRBD1 (6 bases). The CDR3 has 15 amino acids. Germline V gene sequence: CDR1 SEHNR, CDR2 FQNEAQ (reference sequence). The V end was cut by 5 bases, the J end by 7 bases, with 15 bases between. The CDR3 reads CASSRWTAENSPLHF. The CDR3 bases are TGTGCCAGCAGCCGATGGACAGCAGAAAATTCACCCCTCCACTTT. The whole variable domain, remainder taken from reference TRBV7-9 and TRBJ1-6, is DTGVSQNPRHKITKRGQNVTFRCDPISEHNRLYWYRQTLGQGPEFLTYFQNEAQLEKSRLLSDRFSAERPKGSFSTLEIQRTEQGDSAMYLCASSRWTAENSPLHFGNGTRLTVT.

The genes are TRBV2 and TRBJ1-4; D possibly corresponds to TRBD1 (6 bases). The germline V gene has CDR1 SNHLY and CDR2 FYNNEI. The CDR3 is 13 amino acids. V was shortened by 7 bases and J by 8 bases, with 14 bases between the two germline ends. For the CDR3, the DNA is TGTGCCAGCAAAGGCAGGGGAGGGGAAAAACTGTTTTTT. Its translation is CASKGRGGEKLFF.

V usage is TRBV7-9 and J usage is TRBJ1-6; no clear D gene. CDR3 length: 14 amino acids. Germline V gene lookup returns CDR1 SEHNR and CDR2 FQNEAQ (reference sequence). V lost 3 bases, J lost 4 bases, and 7 bases lay in between. CDR3 nucleotide sequence: TGTGCCAGCAGCTTCGACACGTATAATTCACCCCTCCACTTT. Translating it yields CASSFDTYNSPLHF.

This clone was picked up one time. This chain joins TRBV24-1 and TRBJ2-7, with 7 nucleotides matching TRBD1. This CDR3 region has 14 residues. Trimming removed 3 bases from V and 2 bases from J; junction bases left unmatched: 3. Germline V lookup: CDR1 KGHDR, CDR2 SFDVKD. In DNA form, the CDR3 reads TGTGCCACCAGTGATCGACAGGGAGCCTACGAGCAGTACTTC. Encoded protein: CATSDRQGAYEQYF.

The chain carries TRBV19 and TRBJ2-5; 8 bases align to TRBD1. The germline CDR1 and CDR2 sequences are LNHDA and SQIVND (reference sequence). The junction had 6 bases not matched to a gene; V was cut back by 1 base and J by 5 bases. The CDR3 consists of 15 residues. DNA of the CDR3: TGTGCCAGTAGTATAGCCAGGGGGCTGTTGGAGACCCAGTACTTC. Its protein product is CASSIARGLLETQYF.

The chain couples TRBV2 to TRBJ2-7, with 12 bases fitting TRBD1. V was clipped by 8 bases and J by 12 bases; unmatched bases: 8. Looked up from germline, CDR1 is SNHLY and CDR2 is FYNNEI. CDR3 length: 12 amino acids. CDR3 amino acids: CASRDRGQVRYF. In DNA form, the CDR3 reads TGTGCCAGCCGGGACAGGGGGCAAGTTCGGTACTTC. The full variable domain, completed using reference TRBV2 and TRBJ2-7, is EPEVTQTPSHQVTQMGQEVILRCVPISNHLYFYWYRQILGQKVEFLVSFYNNEISEKSEIFDDQFSVERPDGSNFTLKIRSTKLEDSAMYFCASRDRGQVRYFGPGTRLTVT.

This sequence joins TRBV7-9 and TRBJ2-5, with a possible D match to TRBD2 (7 bases). CDR3 length equals 19 residues. Germline CDR1 SEHNR, CDR2 FQNEAQ (reference sequence). The V gene lost 2 bases and the J gene lost 2 bases, with 24 bases spanning the gap. In DNA, the CDR3 is TGTGCCAGCAGCTTAACCCCTATTGGGGGCGGGGGAATTCAAGAGACCCAGTACTTC. Translation gives CASSLTPIGGGGIQETQYF.

The chain uses TRBV7-9 and TRBJ2-5; D is perhaps TRBD2 (6 bases). V lost 8 bases and J 0 bases, leaving 10 bases between the germline ends. The CDR3 is 13 residues long. The V gene's germline CDR1 is SEHNR and CDR2 FQNEAQ (reference sequence). This CDR3 is CASLEGYQETQYF. CDR3 sequence (DNA): TGTGCCAGCTTGGAGGGGTACCAAGAGACCCAGTACTTC.

The rearrangement uses TRBV6-5 and TRBJ1-1; D call uncertain. This CDR3 has 13 residues. The ends were cut back, 1 base at V and 6 bases at J, with 9 bases in the middle. Germline CDR1 MNHEY, CDR2 SVGAGI. CDR3 coding DNA: TGTGCCAGCAGTTACTTTTCCCTAGCTGAAGCTTTCTTT. Translated: CASSYFSLAEAFF.

The count of this clone is one. J is TRBJ2-7 and V is TRBV5-5; 7 bases line up with TRBD1. J gave up 1 base and V 4 bases, and 8 bases lay outside the gene matches. Looked up from germline, CDR1 is SGHKS and CDR2 is YYEKEE (reference sequence). This CDR3 has 15 amino acids. This CDR3 is CASSRSGTESYEQYF. The CDR3 DNA reads TGTGCCAGCAGCCGATCCGGGACAGAGTCCTACGAGCAGTACTTC.

The chain joins TRBV24-1 to TRBJ2-1; 7 bases match TRBD1. V was clipped by 3 bases and J by 0 bases; unmatched bases: 10. The CDR3 consists of 18 residues. Germline V gene sequence: CDR1 KGHDR, CDR2 SFDVKD. CDR3 amino acids: CATSDPTRTGFSYNEQFF. For the CDR3, the DNA is TGTGCCACCAGTGATCCGACCCGGACAGGCTTCTCCTACAATGAGCAGTTCTTC.

The chain couples TRBV5-1 to TRBJ2-3; TRBD2 matches 8 bases. The germline V gene encodes CDR1 SGHRS and CDR2 YFSETQ. This CDR3 is 13 amino acids long. V shed 4 bases and J 8 bases; nucleotides not matched to a gene: 6. CDR3 DNA sequence: TGCGCCAGCAGCCTTAGCGGGGATGGTACGCAGTATTTT. Amino acids: CASSLSGDGTQYF.

The chain has TRBV7-9 and TRBJ2-7; possible D gene TRBD1, 7 bases. The V end lost 5 bases, the J end lost 6 bases, and 17 bases lay between the germline ends. The V gene's germline CDR1 is SEHNR and CDR2 FQNEAQ (reference sequence). This CDR3 has 14 amino acids. The CDR3 spells CASSRGDSIGEQYF. As DNA, the CDR3 is TGTGCCAGCAGCAGGGGGGACAGTATTGGCGAGCAGTACTTC.

V and J are TRBV5-1 and TRBJ2-3, with 10 bases fitting TRBD1. The J segment lost 4 bases and the V segment lost 2 bases, leaving 4 bases of the junction unmatched. The CDR3 is 15 residues long. Looked up from germline, CDR1 is SGHRS and CDR2 is YFSETQ. As DNA, the CDR3 is TGCGCCAGCAGCTTACGACAGGGGGCCCCAGATACGCAGTATTTT. Translated, it gives CASSLRQGAPDTQYF.

The chain joins TRBV7-9 to TRBJ1-2; D possibly corresponds to TRBD1 (6 bases). The CDR3 runs to 17 residues. V was clipped by 5 bases and J by 2 bases, with 21 bases between them. From germline, CDR1 is SEHNR and CDR2 FQNEAQ (reference sequence). The CDR3 nucleotides are TGTGCCAGCAGCGTAGGTTCGGGACATTTTTCCAACTATGGCTACACCTTC. This translates into CASSVGSGHFSNYGYTF.

The rearrangement links TRBV13 to TRBJ1-6; 8 bases are shared with TRBD1. The trim removed 3 bases at V and 8 bases at J, leaving 12 bases unmatched. CDR1 and CDR2 (germline): PRHDT, FYEKMQ (reference sequence). The CDR3 is made up of 17 amino acids. The CDR3 sequence is CASSFARTGYFDSPLHF. The CDR3 DNA is TGTGCCAGCAGCTTCGCCAGGACAGGGTATTTCGATTCACCCCTCCACTTT. The full variable domain, with the rest looked up from reference TRBV13 and TRBJ1-6, is AAGVIQSPRHLIKEKRETATLKCYPIPRHDTVYWYQQGPGQDPQFLISFYEKMQSDKGSIPDRFSAQQFSDYHSELNMSSLELGDSALYFCASSFARTGYFDSPLHFGNGTRLTVT.

A note on this clone: Additional DNA sequences in this sample encode the identical CDR3. The rearrangement joins TRBV3-1 (or the pseudogene TRBV3-2) to TRBJ1-1, with D hard to call. The CDR3 spans 13 residues. V lost 4 bases and J lost 1, with 7 bases in between. CDR1 and CDR2 (germline): LGHDT, YNNKEL (reference sequence). CDR3 DNA sequence: TGTGCCAGCAGCCCTCAGGCGAACACTGAAGCTTTCTTT. Its translation is CASSPQANTEAFF.

This chain connects TRBV9 to TRBJ2-7; maybe TRBD2 (5 bases). The CDR3 spans 14 residues. Germline CDR1 is SGDLS and CDR2 is YYNGEE. V was cut by 3 bases and J by 2 bases, with 12 bases left in between. CDR3 residues: CASSDDRETYEQYF. In DNA form, the CDR3 reads TGTGCCAGCAGCGACGACCGGGAAACCTACGAGCAGTACTTC.

The V and J genes are TRBV5-1 and TRBJ1-6; 9 positions match TRBD1. The CDR3 totals 15 residues. Germline V lookup: CDR1 SGHRS, CDR2 YFSETQ. J was trimmed by 10 bases and V by 3 bases; bases with no gene match: 8. The CDR3 region is CASSSSQGAGSPLHF. The CDR3 region has the DNA TGCGCCAGCAGCTCATCACAGGGGGCTGGCTCACCCCTCCACTTT.